A single sample gave rise to the 27 T cell receptor beta chains below, sequenced in a study of PD-1 blockade in classical Hodgkin lymphoma. The protocol was immunoSEQ multiplex PCR, while the TCRdb copy is restricted to in-frame clones and leaves out a portion. This table has fewer than 95,000 clones, nearly 85% appearing once. As to time point: cycle 4 day 1 (C4D1), after 5 to 7 weeks of nivolumab. In every patient, relapse followed autologous stem cell transplantation, while exposure to brentuximab vedotin differed. Material: peripheral blood mononuclear cells (PBMCs), obtained before the fourth cycle of nivolumab. All receptors derive from a human donor with classical Hodgkin lymphoma.

The rearrangement joins TRBV5-1 to TRBJ2-7; TRBD2 is a possible D gene (6 bases). CDR3 size: 16 residues. V lost 0 bases to trimming and J lost 3 bases, with 16 bases between them. Germline V gives CDR1 SGHRS, CDR2 YFSETQ. CDR3 DNA: TGCGCCAGCAGCTTGGCCGGGGCGGGGTTGGGCTACGAGCAGTACTTC. This encodes CASSLAGAGLGYEQYF.

The rearrangement joins TRBV29-1 to TRBJ1-2, with D perhaps matching TRBD1 (6 bases). Between the trimmed V and J ends, which lost 0 bases and 4 bases, there was a span of 15 bases. Germline V gene data show CDR1 as SQVTM and CDR2 as ANQGSEA. The CDR3 consists of 15 residues. CDR3 protein: CSVEDRGERFYGYTF. CDR3 DNA sequence: TGCAGCGTTGAAGATAGGGGGGAACGTTTCTATGGCTACACCTTC.

The chain recombines TRBV4-2 with TRBJ2-1; TRBD2 aligns across 7 bases. CDR3 length: 18 residues. V lost 4 bases, J lost 2 bases, and 14 bases stayed unmatched. CDR1 is LGHNA and CDR2 is YNFKEQ in the germline V gene. The CDR3 sequence is CASSLSGGRLAAYNEQFF. Written as DNA, the CDR3 is TGTGCCAGCAGCCTATCCGGAGGGCGACTAGCCGCCTACAATGAGCAGTTCTTC.

V and J are TRBV28 and TRBJ2-1; 10 positions match TRBD2. Germline values: CDR1 MDHEN, CDR2 SYDVKM. This CDR3 has 19 amino acids. V was clipped by 6 bases and J by 0 bases; unmatched bases: 14. As DNA, the CDR3 is TGTGCCAGCAGCCGCCGGGTCCTAGCGGGGGCTAGCTCCTACAATGAGCAGTTCTTC. The encoded protein is CASSRRVLAGASSYNEQFF. The full variable domain, with the rest looked up from reference TRBV28 and TRBJ2-1, is DVKVTQSSRYLVKRTGEKVFLECVQDMDHENMFWYRQDPGLGLRLIYFSYDVKMKEKGDIPEGYSVSREKKERFSLILESASTNQTSMYLCASSRRVLAGASSYNEQFFGPGTRLTVL.

A note on this clone: Distinct nucleotide sequences in the sample also encode this CDR3. This chain's CDR3 is CASSISRGRETQYF. As DNA, the CDR3 is TGTGCCAGCAGTATATCCAGGGGCCGGGAGACCCAGTACTTC. V and J are TRBV28 and TRBJ2-5; TRBD1 might be the D (6 bases). CDR3 length equals 14 residues. V lost 5 bases and J lost 5, with 15 bases in between. CDR1 is MDHEN and CDR2 is SYDVKM in the germline V gene.

The chain is built from TRBV28 and TRBJ2-1; 7 bases are shared with TRBD2. Looked up from germline, CDR1 is MDHEN and CDR2 is SYDVKM. The CDR3 runs to 14 residues. V lost 4 bases and J lost 4; bases outside the gene matches: 4. CDR3: CASSSPGGYNEQFF. The CDR3 bases are TGTGCCAGCAGTTCCCCGGGGGGATACAATGAGCAGTTCTTC.

This chain links TRBV6-1 with TRBJ2-1, with 9 bases matching TRBD1. CDR1 and CDR2 (germline): MNHNS, SASEGT. After removal of 0 bases from V and 4 bases from J, the junction contained 7 bases not matched to a gene. This CDR3 has 17 amino acids. CDR3 in amino acids: CASSEALGQGRYNEQFF. CDR3 nucleotide sequence: TGTGCCAGCAGTGAAGCCCTAGGACAGGGGAGGTACAATGAGCAGTTCTTC.

V gene TRBV30 combines with J gene TRBJ1-5, with D maybe TRBD1 (5 bases). Trimming removed 4 bases at V and 4 bases at J, with 11 bases between. Germline V CDR1 and CDR2: GTSNPN, SVGIG (reference sequence). There are 13 residues in the CDR3. CDR3 nucleotide sequence: TGTGCCTGGAACGCGGGGGTAAATCAGCCCCAGCATTTT. Translated: CAWNAGVNQPQHF.

The J gene is TRBJ2-7, the V gene TRBV18; tentative D call: TRBD2 (6 bases). The germline V gene has CDR1 KGHSH and CDR2 LQKENI. Trimming stripped 4 bases from V and 9 bases from J, with 10 bases between. CDR3 length equals 11 residues. CDR3 in DNA: TGTGCCAGCTCACGGGGGGATGGGCAGTACTTC. The encoded protein is CASSRGDGQYF. The full variable domain, completed using reference TRBV18 and TRBJ2-7, is NAGVMQNPRHLVRRRGQEARLRCSPMKGHSHVYWYRQLPEEGLKFMVYLQKENIIDESGMPKERFSAEFPKEGPSILRIQQVVRGDSAAYFCASSRGDGQYFGPGTRLTVT.

This chain joins TRBV7-9 and TRBJ2-7; weak D call: TRBD1 (6 bases). Germline V gene lookup returns CDR1 SEHNR and CDR2 FQNEAQ (reference sequence). The CDR3 covers 15 residues. V gave up 1 base and J gave up 4 bases, with 14 bases separating them. The DNA for the CDR3 is TGTGCCAGCAGCTTAGGAACAGGGATGGTGTACGAGCAGTACTTC. This gives the protein CASSLGTGMVYEQYF.

The V call is TRBV5-1, the J call TRBJ2-1; D might be TRBD2 (5 bases). Per germline, CDR1 SGHRS and CDR2 YFSETQ. The CDR3 totals 15 residues. The ends were cut back, 0 bases at V and 7 bases at J, with 14 bases in the middle. DNA for the CDR3: TGCGCCAGCAGCTTGGTGGCTAGCAGTTCAAATGAGCAGTTCTTC. This sequence encodes CASSLVASSSNEQFF.

This chain links TRBV4-2 with TRBJ2-3; D is ambiguous. The CDR3 spans 14 residues. Germline values: CDR1 LGHNA, CDR2 YNFKEQ. The V and J ends lost 3 bases and 5 bases respectively, with 12 bases between them. The CDR3, as DNA: TGTGCCAGCAGCCAGCAAACAGTAGGAGATACGCAGTATTTT. This sequence encodes CASSQQTVGDTQYF.

This rearrangement joins TRBV7-7 to TRBJ2-1; tentative D call: TRBD2 (6 bases). This CDR3 has 16 residues. V was pared by 1 base and J by 0 bases, with 10 bases between. In germline, CDR1 is SSHAT, CDR2 FNYEAQ (reference sequence). The CDR3 is CASSLGAGSSYNEQFF. The CDR3 nucleotides read TGTGCCAGCAGCTTAGGAGCGGGTTCCTCCTACAATGAGCAGTTCTTC.

This chain joins TRBV5-6 and TRBJ1-5; 7 bases map to TRBD1. Germline CDR1 and CDR2: SGHDT and YYEEEE. V was clipped by 3 bases and J by 0 bases; unmatched bases: 12. This CDR3 has 18 amino acids. The chain's CDR3 is CASSSGTAPSYSNQPQHF. As DNA, the CDR3 is TGTGCCAGCAGCTCAGGGACAGCACCCTCCTATAGCAATCAGCCCCAGCATTTT.

A single count supports this clone. V gene TRBV30 combines with J gene TRBJ1-3; D is uncertain. Between the trimmed V and J ends, which lost 2 bases and 4 bases, there was a span of 18 bases. The CDR3 consists of 16 residues. Per germline, CDR1 GTSNPN and CDR2 SVGIG (reference sequence). DNA for the CDR3: TGTGCCTGGAGTCACGGCAGATCCGTATTGGGAAACACCATATATTTT. It specifies CAWSHGRSVLGNTIYF. The full variable domain, completed using reference TRBV30 and TRBJ1-3, is SQTIHQWPATLVQPVGSPLSLECTVEGTSNPNLYWYRQAAGRGLQLLFYSVGIGQISSEVPQNLSASRPQDRQFILSSKKLLLSDSGFYLCAWSHGRSVLGNTIYFGEGSWLTVV.

This rearrangement joins TRBV6-5 to TRBJ2-7, with 7 bases fitting TRBD1. V shed 2 bases, J shed 3 bases, and the junction held 7 bases outside the gene matches. This CDR3 spans 15 amino acids. Per the germline V gene, CDR1 is MNHEY and CDR2 is SVGAGI. The CDR3 DNA reads TGTGCCAGCAGTTACACGGGACAGATGATCTACGAGCAGTACTTC. Its translation: CASSYTGQMIYEQYF.

V gene TRBV6-6 combines with J gene TRBJ2-1; D uncertain. Germline V gene lookup returns CDR1 MNHNY and CDR2 SVGAGI (reference sequence). With 7 bases removed from V and 3 bases from J, the gap between germline ends came to 10 bases. This CDR3 region has 13 residues. DNA for the CDR3: TGTGCCAGCACCGTGAACATCTACAATGAGCAGTTCTTC. This sequence encodes CASTVNIYNEQFF.

The chain uses TRBV27 and TRBJ1-6, with D perhaps matching TRBD1 (6 bases). V was trimmed by 3 bases and J by 8 bases, leaving 14 bases between them. The CDR3 has 15 residues. In germline, CDR1 is MNHEY, CDR2 SMNVEV (reference sequence). The CDR3, as DNA: TGTGCCAGCAGTTTTACGTACAGGGCCGATTCACCCCTCCACTTT. It codes for CASSFTYRADSPLHF.

The chain is built from TRBV5-1 and TRBJ2-2; D unresolved. Trimming took 0 bases from V and 6 from J, leaving 6 bases between them. The CDR3 totals 13 residues. From germline, CDR1 is SGHRS and CDR2 YFSETQ. The CDR3 spells CASSLAFAGELFF. The CDR3 DNA follows: TGCGCCAGCAGCTTGGCCTTTGCCGGGGAGCTGTTTTTT.

In this sample, this clone turned up a few times. The chain links TRBV2 to TRBJ1-3; a weak D match, TRBD1 (6 bases). The CDR3 extends over 14 amino acids. V lost 3 bases and J lost 0, with 6 bases in between. CDR1 is SNHLY and CDR2 is FYNNEI in the germline V gene. CDR3: CASSDRGSGNTIYF. As DNA, the CDR3 is TGTGCCAGCAGTGACAGGGGCTCTGGAAACACCATATATTTT.

This clone was picked up one time. The chain employs TRBV19 and TRBJ2-5; the D gene is possibly TRBD2 (5 bases). The germline V gene has CDR1 LNHDA and CDR2 SQIVND (reference sequence). The length of the CDR3 is 12 residues. Trimming pared 5 bases from V and 5 bases from J, leaving 9 bases between. CDR3 sequence (DNA): TGTGCCAGTAGTCCCTCGGGGGAGACCCAGTACTTC. This codes for CASSPSGETQYF.

The V gene is TRBV28, the J gene TRBJ1-5; no definite D call. Germline loops: CDR1 MDHEN, CDR2 SYDVKM. There are 14 residues in the CDR3. V was clipped by 5 bases and J by 4 bases, with 12 bases between them. DNA of the CDR3: TGTGCCAGCAGTAGAGCCACGATTAATCAGCCCCAGCATTTT. Translation: CASSRATINQPQHF.

A few counts support this clone. The gene calls are TRBV30 and TRBJ1-1, with D perhaps TRBD1 (6 bases). This CDR3 is built from 13 residues. CDR1 is GTSNPN and CDR2 is SVGIG in the germline V gene (reference sequence). V was pared by 3 bases and J by 3 bases, with 11 bases between. DNA of the CDR3: TGTGCCTGGAGCCGACAGGTCGACACTGAAGCTTTCTTT. Protein sequence: CAWSRQVDTEAFF.

The chain couples TRBV10-3 to TRBJ1-2; D remains ambiguous. The germline gives CDR1 ENHRY, CDR2 SYGVKD. Trimming stripped 3 bases from V and 0 bases from J, with 2 bases between. The CDR3 is 12 amino acids. As DNA, the CDR3 is TGTGCCATCAGTGAAGCTAACTATGGCTACACCTTC. Translating it yields CAISEANYGYTF.

The gene calls are TRBV18 and TRBJ1-4, with unresolved D. CDR1 KGHSH and CDR2 LQKENI come from the germline V gene. V lost 3 bases and J lost 0, with 14 bases in between. CDR3 length equals 17 residues. CDR3 residues: CASSPFNRLSTNEKLFF. CDR3 DNA: TGTGCCAGCTCACCTTTTAACAGACTTTCAACTAATGAAAAACTGTTTTTT.

This sequence joins TRBV5-1 and TRBJ2-3; tentative D call: TRBD2 (7 bases). CDR1 and CDR2 from the germline V gene are SGHRS and YFSETQ. V was pared by 4 bases and J by 0 bases, with 15 bases between. The CDR3 covers 16 residues. The CDR3 region has the DNA TGCGCCAGCAGCCCGGGGGCGGGAGTGAGCACAGATACGCAGTATTTT. Encoded protein: CASSPGAGVSTDTQYF.

V gene TRBV9 combines with J gene TRBJ2-7; D is unclear. V was shortened by 4 bases and J by 6 bases, with 14 bases between the two germline ends. The germline gives CDR1 SGDLS, CDR2 YYNGEE. The CDR3 runs to 13 residues. The CDR3 DNA reads TGTGCCAGCAGCCCTCAACCCTTAGGCGAGCAGTACTTC. Its protein product is CASSPQPLGEQYF.